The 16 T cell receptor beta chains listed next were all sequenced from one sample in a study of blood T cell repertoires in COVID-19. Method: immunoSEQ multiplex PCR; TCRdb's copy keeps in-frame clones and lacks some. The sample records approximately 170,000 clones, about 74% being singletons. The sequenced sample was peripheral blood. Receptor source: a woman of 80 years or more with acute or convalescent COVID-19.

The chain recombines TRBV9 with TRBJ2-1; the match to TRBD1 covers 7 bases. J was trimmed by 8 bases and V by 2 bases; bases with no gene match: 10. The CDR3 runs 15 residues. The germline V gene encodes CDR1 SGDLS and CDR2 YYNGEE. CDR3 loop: CASSVTGTLGDEQFF. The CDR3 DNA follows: TGTGCCAGCAGCGTGACAGGGACGCTGGGGGATGAGCAGTTCTTC.

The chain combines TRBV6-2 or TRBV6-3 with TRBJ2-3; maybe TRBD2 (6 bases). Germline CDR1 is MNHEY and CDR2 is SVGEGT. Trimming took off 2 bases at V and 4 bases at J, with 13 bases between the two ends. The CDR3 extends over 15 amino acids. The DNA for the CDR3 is TGTGCCAGCAGTTACCGGGGACTTACCCCAGATACGCAGTATTTT. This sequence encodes CASSYRGLTPDTQYF.

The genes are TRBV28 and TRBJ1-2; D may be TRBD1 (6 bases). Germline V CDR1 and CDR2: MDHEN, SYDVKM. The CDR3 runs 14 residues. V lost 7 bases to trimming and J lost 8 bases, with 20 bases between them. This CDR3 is CASKETAGARGYTF. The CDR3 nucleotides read TGTGCCAGCAAAGAAACGGCAGGGGCTCGGGGCTACACCTTC.

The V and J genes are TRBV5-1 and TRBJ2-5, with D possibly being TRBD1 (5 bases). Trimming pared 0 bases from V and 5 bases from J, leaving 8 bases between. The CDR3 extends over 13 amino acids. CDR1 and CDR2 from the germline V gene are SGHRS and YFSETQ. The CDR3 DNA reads TGCGCCAGCAGCTTGGAGGGGCTGGAGACCCAGTACTTC. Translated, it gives CASSLEGLETQYF.

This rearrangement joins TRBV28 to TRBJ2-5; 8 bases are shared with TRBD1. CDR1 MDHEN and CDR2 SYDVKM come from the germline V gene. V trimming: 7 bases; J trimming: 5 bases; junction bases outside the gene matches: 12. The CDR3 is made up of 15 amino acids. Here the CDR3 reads CASTAGQGRLETQYF. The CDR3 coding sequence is TGTGCCAGCACCGCCGGACAGGGACGTTTGGAGACCCAGTACTTC.

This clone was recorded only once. CDR3 sequence reads: CASSQTGLNEKLFF. CDR3 nucleotide sequence: TGCGCCAGCAGCCAAACGGGACTAAATGAAAAACTGTTTTTT. V and J are TRBV4-3 and TRBJ1-4, with a weak D call TRBD1 (5 bases). CDR1 and CDR2 (germline): LGHNA, YSLEER. The CDR3 loop spans 14 amino acids. The V gene lost 2 bases and the J gene lost 5 bases, with 9 bases spanning the gap.

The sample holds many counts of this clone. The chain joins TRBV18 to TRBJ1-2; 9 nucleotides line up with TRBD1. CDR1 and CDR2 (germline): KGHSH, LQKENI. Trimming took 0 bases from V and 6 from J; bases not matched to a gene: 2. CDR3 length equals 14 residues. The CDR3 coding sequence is TGTGCCAGCTCACCACCGGGACAGGGCGATGGCTACACCTTC. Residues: CASSPPGQGDGYTF.

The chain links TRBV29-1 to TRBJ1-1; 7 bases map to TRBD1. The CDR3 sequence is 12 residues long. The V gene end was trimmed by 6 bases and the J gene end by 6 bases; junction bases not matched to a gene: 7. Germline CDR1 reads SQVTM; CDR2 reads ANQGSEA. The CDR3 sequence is CSVPGGGAEAFF. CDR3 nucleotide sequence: TGCAGCGTCCCAGGGGGTGGGGCTGAAGCTTTCTTT.

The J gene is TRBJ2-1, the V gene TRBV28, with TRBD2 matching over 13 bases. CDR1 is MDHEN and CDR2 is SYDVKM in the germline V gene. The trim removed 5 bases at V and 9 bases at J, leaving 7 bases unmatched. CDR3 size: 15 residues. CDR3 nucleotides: TGTGCCAGCAGTGGACTAGCGGGAGTAGTCGGTGAGCAGTTCTTC. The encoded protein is CASSGLAGVVGEQFF.

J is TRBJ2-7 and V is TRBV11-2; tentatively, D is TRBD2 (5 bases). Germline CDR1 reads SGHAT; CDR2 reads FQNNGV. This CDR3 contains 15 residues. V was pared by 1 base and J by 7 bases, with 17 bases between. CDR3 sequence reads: CASSLVAGTFGEQYF. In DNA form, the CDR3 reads TGTGCCAGCAGCTTAGTGGCGGGTACCTTCGGGGAGCAGTACTTC.

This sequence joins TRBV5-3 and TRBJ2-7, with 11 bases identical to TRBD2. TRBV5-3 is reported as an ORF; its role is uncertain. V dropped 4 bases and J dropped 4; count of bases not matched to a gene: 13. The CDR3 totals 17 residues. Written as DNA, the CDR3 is TGTGCCAGAAGCCCGGGACTAGCGGAGAAATTTAGTTACGAGCAGTACTTC. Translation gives CARSPGLAEKFSYEQYF.

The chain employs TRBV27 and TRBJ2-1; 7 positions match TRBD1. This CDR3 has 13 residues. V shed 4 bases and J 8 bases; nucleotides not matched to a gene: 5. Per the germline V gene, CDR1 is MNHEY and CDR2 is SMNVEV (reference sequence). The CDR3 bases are TGTGCCAGCAGTTCCTGGGACAGAGATGAGCAGTTCTTC. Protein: CASSSWDRDEQFF.

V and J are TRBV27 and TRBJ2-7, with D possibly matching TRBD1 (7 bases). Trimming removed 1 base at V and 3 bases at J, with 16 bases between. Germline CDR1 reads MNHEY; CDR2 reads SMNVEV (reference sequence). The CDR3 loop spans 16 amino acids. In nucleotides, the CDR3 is TGTGCCAGCAGTTTATTCGGGCAGGGGGACTTCTACGAGCAGTACTTC. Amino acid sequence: CASSLFGQGDFYEQYF.

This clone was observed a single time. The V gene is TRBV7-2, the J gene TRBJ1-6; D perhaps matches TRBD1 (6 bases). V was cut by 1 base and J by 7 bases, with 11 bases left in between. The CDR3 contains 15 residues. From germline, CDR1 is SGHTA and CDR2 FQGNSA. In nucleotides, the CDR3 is TGTGCCAGCAGCTTAGGTCAGGGGTCGAATTCACCCCTCCACTTT. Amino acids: CASSLGQGSNSPLHF.

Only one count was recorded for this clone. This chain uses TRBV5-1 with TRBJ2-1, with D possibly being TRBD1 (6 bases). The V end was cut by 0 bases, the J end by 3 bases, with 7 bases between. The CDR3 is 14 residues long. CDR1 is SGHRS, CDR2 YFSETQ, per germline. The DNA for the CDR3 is TGCGCCAGCAGCTTGGGACAGGACTACAATGAGCAGTTCTTC. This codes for CASSLGQDYNEQFF.

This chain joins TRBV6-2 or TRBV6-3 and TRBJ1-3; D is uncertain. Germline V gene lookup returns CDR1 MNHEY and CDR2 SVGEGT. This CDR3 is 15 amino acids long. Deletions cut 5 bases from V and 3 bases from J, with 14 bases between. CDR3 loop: CASSPDGRVGNTIYF. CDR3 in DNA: TGTGCCAGCAGTCCCGACGGCCGGGTTGGAAACACCATATATTTT.